This T cell receptor (beta chain) is from a study of patients and donors after allogeneic stem cell transplantation. V lost 6 bases and J lost 0, with 5 bases in between. The germline CDR1 and CDR2 sequences are MNHEY and SVGEGT. The length of the CDR3 is 12 residues. MiXCR, run by TCRdb on the RT-PCR reads, gives a single entry per CDR3 protein. Of about 410,000 distinct CDR3 sequences listed, 15% to 20% were seen once; the top ten hold around 6.8%. Sequencing was carried out using blood, either unsorted or a sorted T cell fraction (not recorded which). This receptor was identified in a human donor who was either an allogeneic HSCT recipient or a stem cell or donor lymphocyte infusion donor (not recorded which). It is not recorded whose cells these are; they may come from a transplant donor. J is TRBJ1-2 and V is TRBV6-2 or TRBV6-3, with D hard to call. DNA of the CDR3: TGTGCCAGCAGAAGGACTAACTATGGCTACACCTTC. It is translated as CASRRTNYGYTF.